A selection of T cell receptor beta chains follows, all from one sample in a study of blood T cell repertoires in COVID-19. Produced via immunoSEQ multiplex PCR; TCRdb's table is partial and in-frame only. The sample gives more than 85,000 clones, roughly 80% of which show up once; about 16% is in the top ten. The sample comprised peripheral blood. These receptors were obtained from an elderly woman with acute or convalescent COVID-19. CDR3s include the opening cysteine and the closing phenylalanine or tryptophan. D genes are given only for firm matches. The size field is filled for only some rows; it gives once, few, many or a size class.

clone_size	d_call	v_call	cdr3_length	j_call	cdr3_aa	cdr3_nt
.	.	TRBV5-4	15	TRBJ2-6	CASSFGQTGANVLTF	TGTGCCAGCAGCTTCGGACAGACTGGGGCCAACGTCCTGACTTTC
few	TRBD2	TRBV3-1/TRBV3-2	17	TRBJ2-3	CASSQDTRVGGTDTQYF	TGTGCCAGCAGCCAAGACACCAGGGTGGGGGGGACAGATACGCAGTATTTT
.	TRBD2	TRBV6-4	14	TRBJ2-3	CASASGTSGDTQYF	TGTGCCAGTGCGTCCGGGACTAGCGGAGATACGCAGTATTTT
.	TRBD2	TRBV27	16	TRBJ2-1	CASSRGSGGSYNEQFF	TGTGCCAGCAGTAGAGGGTCGGGGGGCTCCTACAATGAGCAGTTCTTC
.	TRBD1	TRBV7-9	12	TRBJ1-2	CASSRQGGGYTF	TGTGCCAGCAGCCGACAGGGGGGTGGCTACACCTTC
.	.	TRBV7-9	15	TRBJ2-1	CASSPVRGLPHEQFF	TGTGCCAGCAGCCCTGTCCGGGGACTTCCGCATGAGCAGTTCTTC
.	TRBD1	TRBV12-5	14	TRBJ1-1	CASGLTGGFAEAFF	TGTGCTAGTGGTTTGACAGGGGGTTTCGCTGAAGCTTTCTTT
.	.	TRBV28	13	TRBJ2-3	CASTLSGTDTQYF	TGTGCCAGCACCCTCAGTGGCACAGATACGCAGTATTTT
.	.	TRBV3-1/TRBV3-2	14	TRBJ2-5	CASSQTPGRETQYF	TGTGCCAGCAGCCAAACCCCAGGCCGGGAGACCCAGTACTTC
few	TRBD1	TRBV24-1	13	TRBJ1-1	CATRIQGGTEAFF	TGTGCCACCAGGATACAGGGGGGCACTGAAGCTTTCTTT
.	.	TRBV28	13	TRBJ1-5	CASSSLLDQPQHF	TGTGCCAGCAGCTCCCTACTAGATCAGCCCCAGCATTTT
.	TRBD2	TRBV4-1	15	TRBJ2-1	CASSQDASGYNEQFF	TGCGCCAGCAGCCAAGACGCTAGCGGTTACAATGAGCAGTTCTTC
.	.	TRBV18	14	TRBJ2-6	CASSLQTGANVLTF	TGTGCCAGCTCACTCCAGACTGGGGCCAACGTCCTGACTTTC
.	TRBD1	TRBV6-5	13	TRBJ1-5	CASATGDNQPQHF	TGTGCCAGCGCTACAGGGGACAATCAGCCCCAGCATTTT
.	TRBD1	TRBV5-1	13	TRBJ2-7	CASSPQGDYEQYF	TGCGCCAGCAGTCCTCAGGGGGACTACGAGCAGTACTTC
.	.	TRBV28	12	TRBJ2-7	CASRQSSYEQYF	TGTGCCAGCCGACAGAGCTCCTACGAGCAGTACTTC
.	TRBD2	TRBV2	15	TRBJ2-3	CASSDWTSGSDTQYF	TGTGCCAGCAGTGATTGGACTAGCGGATCGGATACGCAGTATTTT
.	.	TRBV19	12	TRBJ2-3	CASSTTTDTQYF	TGTGCCAGTAGTACCACTACAGATACGCAGTATTTT